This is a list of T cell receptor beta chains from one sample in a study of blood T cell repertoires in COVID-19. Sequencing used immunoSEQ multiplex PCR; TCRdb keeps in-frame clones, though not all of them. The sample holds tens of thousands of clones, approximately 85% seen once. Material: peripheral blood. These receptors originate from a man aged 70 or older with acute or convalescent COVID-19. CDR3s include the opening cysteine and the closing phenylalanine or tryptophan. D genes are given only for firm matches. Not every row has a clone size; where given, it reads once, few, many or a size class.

TGTGCCAGCAGCATAAATGGCGGGGCGGTGAACAATGAGCAGTTCTTC	CASSINGGAVNNEQFF	.	.	TRBV13	TRBJ2-1
TGTGCCGGTCAAGGGACAGATAATGAAAAACTGTTTTTT	CAGQGTDNEKLFF	few	TRBD1	TRBV19	TRBJ1-4
TGCGCCAGCAGCTCCACAGGGTATCATGAGACCCAGTACTTC	CASSSTGYHETQYF	.	.	TRBV5-1	TRBJ2-5
TGTGCCAGCTCAGGGGATCAGGGGACCCAGTACTTC	CASSGDQGTQYF	few	.	TRBV2	TRBJ2-5
TGTGCCTGGAGTGCCGGACAGGGAAATCAGCCCCAGCATTTT	CAWSAGQGNQPQHF	once	TRBD1	TRBV30	TRBJ1-5
TGTGCCAGCTCACCACTGTCGGGGGGGCTGAATGAGCAGTTCTTC	CASSPLSGGLNEQFF	.	TRBD2	TRBV18	TRBJ2-1
TGTGCCAGTAGTATAGTCCAGGGGAGCTACGAGCAGTACTTC	CASSIVQGSYEQYF	.	.	TRBV19	TRBJ2-7
TGCGCCAGCAGTCCGCTTGGGGCTAGCGGGGTTTCGAATGAGCAGTTCTTC	CASSPLGASGVSNEQFF	few	TRBD2	TRBV5-1	TRBJ2-1
TGTGCCAGCAGCCCGACTAGCGGGGGTGATACGCAGTATTTT	CASSPTSGGDTQYF	.	TRBD2	TRBV7-3	TRBJ2-3
TGCGCCAGCAGCTTTACAGGGTCGACCTACGAGCAGTACTTC	CASSFTGSTYEQYF	.	.	TRBV5-1	TRBJ2-7
TGTGCCAGCAGTGACAGGGCCCGACAGCCCCAGCATTTT	CASSDRARQPQHF	.	TRBD1	TRBV28	TRBJ1-5
TGCAGCGTTGAAGATCCAGGCTATGGCTACACCTTC	CSVEDPGYGYTF	.	.	TRBV29-1	TRBJ1-2
TGTGCCACCAGCACGTCCGGGACAGGGAAGAATCAGCCCCAGCATTTT	CATSTSGTGKNQPQHF	.	TRBD1	TRBV15	TRBJ1-5
TGTGCCAGCAGCTCAGACTGGGGGGAAGGAGCTAACTATGGCTACACCTTC	CASSSDWGEGANYGYTF	.	.	TRBV5-4	TRBJ1-2
TGTGCCAGCAGCTTCTCCGGGAGCTCGAACACTGAAGCTTTCTTT	CASSFSGSSNTEAFF	.	.	TRBV11-3	TRBJ1-1
TGCGCCAGCAGCCAAGACTCCTCTAGCGGACTATACAATGAGCAGTTCTTC	CASSQDSSSGLYNEQFF	.	TRBD2	TRBV4-1	TRBJ2-1
TGTGCCAGCGCCGACAGTTACTCCTACGAGCAGTACTTC	CASADSYSYEQYF	.	.	TRBV25-1	TRBJ2-7
TGCGCCAGCAGCTTGCCAGGCCCAAGGGCCAACGTCCTGACTTTC	CASSLPGPRANVLTF	.	.	TRBV5-1	TRBJ2-6
TGTGCCAGCAACATACTAAGGGGCTATACGCAGTATTTT	CASNILRGYTQYF	.	.	TRBV6-6	TRBJ2-3
TGTGCCAGCAGTTTATTGGGGCAGGGGGCGGGGATCGGCTACACCTTC	CASSLLGQGAGIGYTF	.	TRBD1	TRBV27	TRBJ1-2
TGTGCCAGCAGCGCCCGGACTAGCGGGAGGGATGAGCAGTTCTTC	CASSARTSGRDEQFF	.	TRBD2	TRBV9	TRBJ2-1
TGTGCCAGCAGCCCGCCTAGCGGGGCGAACACCGGGGAGCTGTTTTTT	CASSPPSGANTGELFF	.	TRBD2	TRBV3-1/TRBV3-2	TRBJ2-2
TGTGCCAGCAGTTACAGCAGGCCGCGCGACACCGGGGAGCTGTTTTTT	CASSYSRPRDTGELFF	.	.	TRBV6-2/TRBV6-3	TRBJ2-2
TGTGCCAGCAGCCAAGTAAACAGTTACACCTTC	CASSQVNSYTF	.	.	TRBV3-1/TRBV3-2	TRBJ1-2
TGTGCCAGCAGCCAAGGGCAGGGCCGTGGCACCATATATTTT	CASSQGQGRGTIYF	.	.	TRBV3-1/TRBV3-2	TRBJ1-3
TGTGCCAGCAGCGTAGCTGCGGCGAACACTGAAGCTTTCTTT	CASSVAAANTEAFF	.	.	TRBV9	TRBJ1-1
TGTGCCAGCAGCTCGATAGCGGGGGGCCAGGGCTCCCAGTATTTT	CASSSIAGGQGSQYF	.	TRBD2	TRBV7-2	TRBJ2-3
TGTGCCAGCAAGGGGCATAGCCTACAGGGAGATGAAAAACTGTTTTTT	CASKGHSLQGDEKLFF	.	.	TRBV27	TRBJ1-4
TGTGCCAGTAGTATCCAGACAGGTAGTGAAAAACTGTTTTTT	CASSIQTGSEKLFF	.	.	TRBV19	TRBJ1-4
TGTGCCAGCAGGGACAGGGTAAGCTCCTACAATGAGCAGTTCTTC	CASRDRVSSYNEQFF	.	TRBD1	TRBV2	TRBJ2-1
TGTGCCAGCAGTAACCGACAGGGTGGCGACTATGGCTACACCTTC	CASSNRQGGDYGYTF	.	TRBD1	TRBV6-5	TRBJ1-2
TGTGCCAGCTCACCACTAGGACAGTATGACGGGGAGCTGTTTTTT	CASSPLGQYDGELFF	.	.	TRBV18	TRBJ2-2
TGTGCCAGCAGCCGTGGAGGGGCAGGATCTGGGGCCAACGTCCTGACTTTC	CASSRGGAGSGANVLTF	.	.	TRBV14	TRBJ2-6
TGTGCCAGCAGCTCAGGGGGTGGCCCACGCGAGCAGTACTTC	CASSSGGGPREQYF	.	TRBD1	TRBV7-9	TRBJ2-7
TGTGCCAGCAACGGACAGGTGGGCACAGATACGCAGTATTTT	CASNGQVGTDTQYF	.	TRBD1	TRBV6-5	TRBJ2-3
TGTGCCAGCTTGGGGTCCGAGCGGGGGGAGACCCAGTACTTC	CASLGSERGETQYF	.	TRBD2	TRBV6-5	TRBJ2-5
TGCGCCAGCAGCTCTACTAGCACAGATACGCAGTATTTT	CASSSTSTDTQYF	once	.	TRBV5-1	TRBJ2-3
TGTGCCACCAGCGGGGGCAGTCCGTCCTACAATGAGCAGTTCTTC	CATSGGSPSYNEQFF	.	.	TRBV15	TRBJ2-1
TGTGCCAGCAGCGTAGCAGCAGCGACCGGGGAGCTGTTTTTT	CASSVAAATGELFF	.	.	TRBV9	TRBJ2-2
TGTGCCAGCAGCGCTGGCCCCACCGATAATTCACCCCTCCACTTT	CASSAGPTDNSPLHF	once	.	TRBV5-4	TRBJ1-6